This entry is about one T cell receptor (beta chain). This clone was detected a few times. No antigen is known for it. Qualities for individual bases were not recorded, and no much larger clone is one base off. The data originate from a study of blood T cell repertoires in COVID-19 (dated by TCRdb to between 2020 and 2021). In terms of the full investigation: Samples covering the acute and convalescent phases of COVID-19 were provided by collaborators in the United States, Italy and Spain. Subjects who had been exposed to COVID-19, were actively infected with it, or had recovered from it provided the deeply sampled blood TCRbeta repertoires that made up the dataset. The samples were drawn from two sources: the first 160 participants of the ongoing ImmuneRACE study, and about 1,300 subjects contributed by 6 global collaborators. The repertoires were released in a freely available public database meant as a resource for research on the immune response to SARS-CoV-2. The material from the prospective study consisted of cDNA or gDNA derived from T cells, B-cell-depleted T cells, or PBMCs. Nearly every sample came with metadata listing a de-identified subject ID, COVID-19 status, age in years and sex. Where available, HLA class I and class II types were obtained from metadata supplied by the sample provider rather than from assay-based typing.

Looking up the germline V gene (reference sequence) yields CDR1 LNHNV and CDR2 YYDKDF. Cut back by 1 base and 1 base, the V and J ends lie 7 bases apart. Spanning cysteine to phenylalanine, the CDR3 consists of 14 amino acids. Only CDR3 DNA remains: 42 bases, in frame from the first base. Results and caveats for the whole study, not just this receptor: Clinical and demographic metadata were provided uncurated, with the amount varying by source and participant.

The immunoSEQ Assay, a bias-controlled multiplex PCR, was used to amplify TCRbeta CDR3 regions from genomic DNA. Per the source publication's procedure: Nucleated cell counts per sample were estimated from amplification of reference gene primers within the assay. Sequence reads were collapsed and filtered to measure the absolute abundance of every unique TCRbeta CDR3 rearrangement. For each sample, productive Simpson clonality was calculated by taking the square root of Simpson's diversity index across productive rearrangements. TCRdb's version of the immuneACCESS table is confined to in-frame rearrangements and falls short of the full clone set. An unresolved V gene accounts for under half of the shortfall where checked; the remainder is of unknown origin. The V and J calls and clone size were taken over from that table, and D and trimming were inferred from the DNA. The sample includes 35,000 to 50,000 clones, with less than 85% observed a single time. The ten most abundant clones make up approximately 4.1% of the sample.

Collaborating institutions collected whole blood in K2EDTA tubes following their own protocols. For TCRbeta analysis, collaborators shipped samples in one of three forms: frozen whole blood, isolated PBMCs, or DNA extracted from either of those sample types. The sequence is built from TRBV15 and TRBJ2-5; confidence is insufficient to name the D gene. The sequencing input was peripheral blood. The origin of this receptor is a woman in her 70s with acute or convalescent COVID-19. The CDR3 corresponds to CATSRAGAQETQYF. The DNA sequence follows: TGTGCCACCAGCAGAGCGGGTGCCCAAGAGACCCAGTACTTC.